This T cell receptor (beta chain) is drawn from a study of blood T cell repertoires in COVID-19. Study-wide context: Samples came from the United States, Italy and Spain, spanning acute and convalescent COVID-19. Sample material is recorded as cDNA or gDNA derived from T cells, B-cell-depleted T cells, or PBMCs.

Original processing methods: Scientists estimated how many nucleated cells there were by amplifying reference gene primers. Sequencing was performed with immunoSEQ multiplex PCR; in TCRdb, only in-frame clones are kept and a portion is missing. That table gives V, J and clone size, and the DNA gave D and trimming. The data contain 79,000 or so clones, around 87% of them seen just once; the ten biggest clones take up about 1%. The sequence was obtained from a human donor in a cohort sampled during active COVID-19. The specimen sequenced was peripheral blood.

The CDR3 sequence: CASSIARDSGEQYF. CDR3 DNA: TGTGCCAGTAGTATTGCTCGGGACAGCGGCGAGCAGTACTTC. The V gene is TRBV19, the J gene TRBJ2-7; 7 nucleotides match TRBD1. The J segment lost 6 bases and the V segment lost 3 bases, leaving 8 bases of the junction unmatched. The germline gives CDR1 LNHDA, CDR2 SQIVND (reference sequence). This CDR3 spans 14 amino acids.